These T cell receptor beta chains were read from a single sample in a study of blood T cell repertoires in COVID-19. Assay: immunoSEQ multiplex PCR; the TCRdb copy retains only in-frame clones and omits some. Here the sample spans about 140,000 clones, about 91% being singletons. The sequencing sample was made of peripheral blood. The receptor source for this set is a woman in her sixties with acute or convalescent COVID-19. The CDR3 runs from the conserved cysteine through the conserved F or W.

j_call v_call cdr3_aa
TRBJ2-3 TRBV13 CASSLSGIRDTQYF
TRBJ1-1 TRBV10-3 CAISAGQQNTEAFF
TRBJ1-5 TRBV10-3 CAISGSGSNQPQHF
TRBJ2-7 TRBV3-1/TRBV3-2 CASSQGLAGIYEQYF
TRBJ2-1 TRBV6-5 CANPQEDEQFF
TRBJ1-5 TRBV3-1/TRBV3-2 CASSLGLSSNQPQHF
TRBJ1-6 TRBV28 CASSLFRNSPLHF
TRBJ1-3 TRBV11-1 CASSSTGMGTIYF
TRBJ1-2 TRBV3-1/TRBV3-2 CASSQEGTGGSGYTF
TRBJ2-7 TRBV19 CASSAGTGLFSYEQYF
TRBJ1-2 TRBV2 CASSDEGWVGYTF
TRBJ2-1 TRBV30 CAWSIGGSYNEQFF
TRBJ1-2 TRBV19 CASSMGQGYGYTF
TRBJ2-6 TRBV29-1 CSVERQGSGANVLTF
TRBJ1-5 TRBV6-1 CASREYRTGHNQPQHF
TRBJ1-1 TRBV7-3 CASSLNRGGLNTEAFF
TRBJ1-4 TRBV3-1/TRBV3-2 CASSQQTDYNEKLFF
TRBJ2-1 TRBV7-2 CASSLAPGPSYNEQFF
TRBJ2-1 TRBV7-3 CASSLDFSGGAANEQFF
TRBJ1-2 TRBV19 CASSTAGEANYGYTF
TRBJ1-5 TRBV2 CASSDPNQPQHF
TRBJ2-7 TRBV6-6 CASTGDPGQTLYEQYF
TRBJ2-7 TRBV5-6 CASSRQGASYEQYF
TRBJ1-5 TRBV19 CASRPQGRGDQPQHF
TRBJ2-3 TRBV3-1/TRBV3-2 CASSQGPSGGTDTQYF
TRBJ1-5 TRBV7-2 CASSLLGGNQPQHF
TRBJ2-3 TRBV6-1 CASSDQRGDTQYF
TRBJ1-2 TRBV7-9 CASSPLGTGVGGYTF
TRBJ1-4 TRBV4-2 CASSKRSLEAKLFF
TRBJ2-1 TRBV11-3 CASSLTGTGDGEQFF
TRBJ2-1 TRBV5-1 CASSLTLAEPTGNEQFF
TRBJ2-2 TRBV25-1 CASSEYLFSDTGELFF
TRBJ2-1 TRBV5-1 CASSLDGNVGEQFF
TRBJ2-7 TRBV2 CASTLNGQGLTEQYF
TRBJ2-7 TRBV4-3 CASSPRTGFAYEQYF
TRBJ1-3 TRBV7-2 CASRQGNSGNTIYF
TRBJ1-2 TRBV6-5 CASSRGQEYGYTF
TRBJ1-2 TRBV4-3 CASSLQGTYGYTF
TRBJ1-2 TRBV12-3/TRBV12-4 CASSFQGGGYTF
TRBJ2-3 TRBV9 CASSRGLAGGTDTQYF
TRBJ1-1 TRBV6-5 CASRRTENTEAFF
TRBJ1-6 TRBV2 CASSVGDSHNSPLHF
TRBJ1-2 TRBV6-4 CASSESAGGSSAYGYTF
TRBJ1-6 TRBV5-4 CASSSVGRSTSHF
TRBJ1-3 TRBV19 CASAISYSGNTIYF
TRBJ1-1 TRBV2 CASSLLQGATEAFF
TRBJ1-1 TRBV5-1 CASSPDRNVNTEAFF
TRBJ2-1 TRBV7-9 CASSFYGGLGNEQFF
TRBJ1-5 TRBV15 CATSRAGTGIQPQHF
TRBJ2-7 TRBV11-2 CASSLPLDGGSYEQYF
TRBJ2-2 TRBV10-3 CAISPQGKHGELFF
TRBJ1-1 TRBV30 CAWSAPRFGGWGTEAFF
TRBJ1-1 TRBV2 CASKKEVSNTEAFF
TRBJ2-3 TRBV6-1 CASSEARKSSRDTRYF
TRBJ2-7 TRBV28 CASSPTGRYEQYF
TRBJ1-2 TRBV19 CASSRGGGTTSNYGYTF
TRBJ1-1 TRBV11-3 CASSLAGGTEAFF